This TCR beta chain comes out of a study of blood T cells in healthy people across ages. The CDR3 extends over 14 amino acids. Germline V CDR1 and CDR2: SNHLY, FYNNEI. PCR was performed a second time for roughly 7 to 11 cycles using a sample-barcoded 5' primer and a J-beta primer mix. In TCRdb, the 5' RACE reads were re-called with MiXCR into one record per CDR3 protein. The data contain about 1.8 million distinct CDR3 sequences, roughly 52% of them singletons. The chain joins TRBV2 to TRBJ2-4; D is uncertain. The assigned J gene may be wrong: the sequence end matches TRBJ2-7 better. The receptor was isolated from a middle-aged woman in good health. The sequencing input was blood. This CDR3 is CASSEAQASNEQYF. Here the CDR3 DNA reads TGTGCCAGCAGTGAAGCCCAGGCATCCAACGAGCAGTACTTC.